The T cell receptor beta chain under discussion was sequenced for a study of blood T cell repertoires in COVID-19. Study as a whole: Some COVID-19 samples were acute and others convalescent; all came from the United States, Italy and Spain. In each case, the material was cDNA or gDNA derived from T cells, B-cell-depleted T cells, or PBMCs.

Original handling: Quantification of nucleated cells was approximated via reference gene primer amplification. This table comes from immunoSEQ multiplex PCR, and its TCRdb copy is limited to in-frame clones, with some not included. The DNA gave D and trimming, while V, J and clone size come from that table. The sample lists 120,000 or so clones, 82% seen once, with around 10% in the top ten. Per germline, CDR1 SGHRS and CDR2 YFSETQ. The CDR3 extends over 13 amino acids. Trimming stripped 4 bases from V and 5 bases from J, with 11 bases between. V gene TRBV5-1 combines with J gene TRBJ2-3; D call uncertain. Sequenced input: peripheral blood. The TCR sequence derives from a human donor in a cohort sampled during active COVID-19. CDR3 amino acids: CASSALQLDTQYF. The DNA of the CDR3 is TGCGCCAGCAGCGCCTTACAGTTAGATACGCAGTATTTT. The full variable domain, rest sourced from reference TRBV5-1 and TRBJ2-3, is KAGVTQTPRYLIKTRGQQVTLSCSPISGHRSVSWYQQTPGQGLQFLFEYFSETQRNKGNFPGRFSGRQFSNSRSEMNVSTLELGDSALYLCASSALQLDTQYFGPGTRLTVL.